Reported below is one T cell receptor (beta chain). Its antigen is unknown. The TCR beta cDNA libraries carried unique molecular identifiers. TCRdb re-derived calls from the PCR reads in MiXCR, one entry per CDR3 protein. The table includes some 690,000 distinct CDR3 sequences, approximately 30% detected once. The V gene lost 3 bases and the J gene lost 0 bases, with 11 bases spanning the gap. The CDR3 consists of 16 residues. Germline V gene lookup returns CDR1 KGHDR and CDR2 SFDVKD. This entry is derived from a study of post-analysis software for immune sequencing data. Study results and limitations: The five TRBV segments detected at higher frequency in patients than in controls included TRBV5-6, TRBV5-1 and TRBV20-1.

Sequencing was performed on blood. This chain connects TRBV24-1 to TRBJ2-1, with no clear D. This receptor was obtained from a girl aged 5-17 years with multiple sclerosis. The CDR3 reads CATSDPARSSYNEQFF. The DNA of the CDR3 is TGTGCCACCAGTGATCCGGCCCGGAGCTCCTACAATGAGCAGTTCTTC.